The 18 T cell receptor beta chains below all came from one sample that was sequenced in a study of PD-1 blockade in mismatch repair-deficient tumors (dated 2017 in TCRdb). Library preparation was by the immunoSEQ multiplex PCR assay. Entries here come from immuneACCESS through TCRdb and include only in-frame sequences with V and J called. Some clones fail to appear in such tables; in the studies checked, an unresolved V gene covers under half of the shortfall, and the cause of the remainder is unknown. In this sample the table shows some 120,000 clones, roughly 90% of which occur a single time. The ten largest clones add up to around 11% of the sample. The specimen was peripheral blood, collected just under 74 weeks after starting pembrolizumab. The receptors derive from an adult with mismatch repair-deficient cancer.

The rearrangement joins TRBV2 to TRBJ1-5; D gene ambiguous. Trimming shortened V by 5 bases and J by 2 bases, and 10 bases separated the two germline ends. Germline CDR1 SNHLY, CDR2 FYNNEI. CDR3 length: 14 residues. CDR3 loop: CASSSTPGNQPQHF. DNA of the CDR3: TGTGCCAGCAGTTCGACGCCTGGCAATCAGCCCCAGCATTTT.

This chain links TRBV7-3 with TRBJ2-5; perhaps TRBD2 as D (5 bases). This CDR3 spans 14 amino acids. Germline V gives CDR1 SGHTA, CDR2 FQGTGA. V dropped 3 bases and J dropped 5 bases, with 13 bases sitting between them. The CDR3 DNA reads as TGTGCCAGCAGCTTTTCCGGGAATGGGGAGACCCAGTACTTC. Protein product: CASSFSGNGETQYF. Using reference TRBV7-3 and TRBJ2-5 for the parts outside the CDR3, the full variable domain is GAGVSQTPSNKVTEKGKYVELRCDPISGHTALYWYRQSLGQGPEFLIYFQGTGAADDSGLPNDRFFAVRPEGSVSTLKIQRTERGDSAVYLCASSFSGNGETQYFGPGTRLLVL.

Remarks on this clone: This probably arose from a read error, given a far larger clone one base away. The chain uses TRBV7-9 and TRBJ2-7; D is ambiguous. Germline loops: CDR1 SEHNR, CDR2 FQNEAQ (reference sequence). This CDR3 contains 14 residues. V gave up 5 bases and J gave up 5 bases, with 16 bases separating them. For the CDR3, the DNA is TGTGCCAGCAGCCCCTGGGGTATATCGGACGAGCAGTACTTC. Translating gives CASSPWGISDEQYF.

The CDR3 DNA sequence: TGCAGCGTTGAAGGAACCGCAGGGTTGAACACTGAAGCTTTCTTT. Protein: CSVEGTAGLNTEAFF. The J gene is TRBJ1-1, the V gene TRBV29-1; D perhaps matches TRBD1 (5 bases). V gave up 1 base and J gave up 0 bases, with 12 bases separating them. Germline CDR1 SQVTM, CDR2 ANQGSEA. The CDR3 has 15 residues. The entire variable domain, with the rest obtained from reference TRBV29-1 and TRBJ1-1, is as follows: SAVISQKPSRDICQRGTSLTIQCQVDSQVTMMFWYRQQPGQSLTLIATANQGSEATYESGFVIDKFPISRPNLTFSTLTVSNMSPEDSSIYLCSVEGTAGLNTEAFFGQGTRLTVV.

The chain joins TRBV19 to TRBJ2-7; D unclear. The germline CDR1 and CDR2 sequences are LNHDA and SQIVND (reference sequence). The CDR3 loop spans 15 amino acids. The V end lost 0 bases, the J end lost 2 bases, and 11 bases lay between the germline ends. CDR3 in amino acids: CASSIEAGSTYEQYF. DNA for the CDR3: TGTGCCAGTAGTATAGAGGCAGGTTCGACCTACGAGCAGTACTTC.

The chain couples TRBV30 to TRBJ2-2, with D perhaps TRBD1 or TRBD2 (5 bases each). This CDR3 has 14 residues. Germline V gene sequence: CDR1 GTSNPN, CDR2 SVGIG (reference sequence). V lost 3 bases and J lost 6, with 14 bases in between. This CDR3 is CAWSGTRVPGELFF. The CDR3 coding sequence is TGTGCCTGGAGCGGGACGCGAGTCCCCGGGGAGCTGTTTTTT.

V gene TRBV19 combines with J gene TRBJ2-7; D might be TRBD1 (6 bases). The CDR3 sequence is 14 residues long. V was pared by 3 bases and J by 3 bases, with 12 bases between. The V gene's germline CDR1 is LNHDA and CDR2 SQIVND (reference sequence). CDR3 DNA: TGTGCCAGTAGTATGGGGCAGGGGTACTACGAGCAGTACTTC. Translation: CASSMGQGYYEQYF.

The J gene is TRBJ2-5, the V gene TRBV28, with 13 bases aligning to TRBD2. CDR1 and CDR2 (germline): MDHEN, SYDVKM. CDR3 length: 18 amino acids. V shed 5 bases, J shed 0 bases, and the junction held 9 bases outside the gene matches. CDR3 protein: CASSPGLAGDPYQETQYF. In nucleotides, the CDR3 is TGTGCCAGCAGTCCTGGACTAGCGGGAGACCCATACCAAGAGACCCAGTACTTC.

This chain joins TRBV12-1 and TRBJ2-5; the D call of TRBD1 is as the table states it, not checked on the DNA. TRBV12-1 counts as a pseudogene. The CDR3 is 16 residues long. DNA for the CDR3: TGTGCCAGCAGCCTCCGTCGGGGACAGGGTAGAGAGACCCAGTACTTC. Translated, it gives CASSLRRGQGRETQYF.

The chain uses TRBV28 and TRBJ2-7; 8 nucleotides align to TRBD1. Germline CDR1 MDHEN, CDR2 SYDVKM. J lost 4 bases, V lost 9 bases, and 11 bases had no gene match. The CDR3 has 14 residues. The CDR3 coding sequence is TGTGCCAGTGTCAGCTCCAGGGGGCAATACGAGCAGTACTTC. This encodes CASVSSRGQYEQYF.

This clone appeared a single time. The chain combines TRBV7-9 with TRBJ2-4; 12 bases fit TRBD2. Germline CDR1 SEHNR, CDR2 FQNEAQ (reference sequence). The CDR3 has 17 amino acids. The trim removed 5 bases at V and 7 bases at J, leaving 12 bases unmatched. This CDR3 is CASSDLAGGQRGNIQYF. The CDR3 region has the DNA TGTGCCAGCAGCGATCTAGCGGGAGGGCAAAGAGGGAACATTCAGTACTTC.

CDR3 loop: CASSPPEHVNQPQHF. The CDR3, as DNA: TGTGCCAGTAGTCCACCCGAGCACGTCAATCAGCCCCAGCATTTT. The chain joins TRBV19 to TRBJ1-5; the D is unclear. This CDR3 has 15 residues. V gave up 5 bases and J gave up 3 bases, with 14 bases separating them. Looked up from germline, CDR1 is LNHDA and CDR2 is SQIVND (reference sequence).

This chain links TRBV9 with TRBJ2-3; possibly TRBD1 for D (6 bases). The germline V gene has CDR1 SGDLS and CDR2 YYNGEE. The CDR3 length is 15 residues. V shed 3 bases and J shed 0 bases, with 11 bases lying between them. CDR3 in DNA: TGTGCCAGCAGCGAAGACGACAGGAGCACAGATACGCAGTATTTT. It specifies CASSEDDRSTDTQYF.

The rearrangement uses TRBV4-3 and TRBJ2-7; 12 bases match TRBD2. Unmatched junction bases numbered 0, after V lost 0 bases and J lost 3 bases. From germline, CDR1 is LGHNA and CDR2 YSLEER. This CDR3 region has 15 residues. CDR3 loop: CASSQELAGGYEQYF. The CDR3 DNA follows: TGCGCCAGCAGCCAAGAACTAGCGGGAGGCTACGAGCAGTACTTC.

The chain joins TRBV2 to TRBJ2-7; D is undetermined. The CDR3 contains 15 residues. Trimming removed 0 bases at V and 2 bases at J, with 11 bases between. CDR1 is SNHLY, CDR2 FYNNEI, per germline. CDR3 nucleotides: TGTGCCAGCAGTGAAGCACCCCCACAGCCCTACGAGCAGTACTTC. Residues: CASSEAPPQPYEQYF.

The chain combines TRBV10-3 with TRBJ2-7, with D hard to call. The germline CDR1 and CDR2 sequences are ENHRY and SYGVKD. The CDR3 is made up of 14 amino acids. The germline V and J ends were trimmed by 2 bases and 4 bases, with 12 bases remaining between them. The chain's CDR3 is CAISERSTFYEQYF. Written as DNA, the CDR3 is TGTGCCATCAGTGAGCGTAGCACATTTTACGAGCAGTACTTC.

The chain links TRBV14 to TRBJ2-3, with 8 positions matching TRBD1. The trim removed 0 bases at V and 2 bases at J, leaving 7 bases unmatched. In germline, CDR1 is SGHDN, CDR2 FVKESK. The CDR3 spans 17 residues. The CDR3 region has the DNA TGTGCCAGCAGCCAAGATTTCCCGGACAGGGACACAGATACGCAGTATTTT. Its translation is CASSQDFPDRDTDTQYF.

As regards this clone: The junction departs from the called germline gene at one end, perhaps through a read error. CDR3 sequence reads: CASTLGVGPGNEQFF. CDR3 DNA sequence: TGTGCCAGCACTTTAGGTGTTGGTCCGGGCAATGAGCAGTTCTTC. The chain uses TRBV27 and TRBJ2-1; no reliable D call. This CDR3 has 15 amino acids. Germline V gene lookup returns CDR1 MNHEY and CDR2 SMNVEV (reference sequence).